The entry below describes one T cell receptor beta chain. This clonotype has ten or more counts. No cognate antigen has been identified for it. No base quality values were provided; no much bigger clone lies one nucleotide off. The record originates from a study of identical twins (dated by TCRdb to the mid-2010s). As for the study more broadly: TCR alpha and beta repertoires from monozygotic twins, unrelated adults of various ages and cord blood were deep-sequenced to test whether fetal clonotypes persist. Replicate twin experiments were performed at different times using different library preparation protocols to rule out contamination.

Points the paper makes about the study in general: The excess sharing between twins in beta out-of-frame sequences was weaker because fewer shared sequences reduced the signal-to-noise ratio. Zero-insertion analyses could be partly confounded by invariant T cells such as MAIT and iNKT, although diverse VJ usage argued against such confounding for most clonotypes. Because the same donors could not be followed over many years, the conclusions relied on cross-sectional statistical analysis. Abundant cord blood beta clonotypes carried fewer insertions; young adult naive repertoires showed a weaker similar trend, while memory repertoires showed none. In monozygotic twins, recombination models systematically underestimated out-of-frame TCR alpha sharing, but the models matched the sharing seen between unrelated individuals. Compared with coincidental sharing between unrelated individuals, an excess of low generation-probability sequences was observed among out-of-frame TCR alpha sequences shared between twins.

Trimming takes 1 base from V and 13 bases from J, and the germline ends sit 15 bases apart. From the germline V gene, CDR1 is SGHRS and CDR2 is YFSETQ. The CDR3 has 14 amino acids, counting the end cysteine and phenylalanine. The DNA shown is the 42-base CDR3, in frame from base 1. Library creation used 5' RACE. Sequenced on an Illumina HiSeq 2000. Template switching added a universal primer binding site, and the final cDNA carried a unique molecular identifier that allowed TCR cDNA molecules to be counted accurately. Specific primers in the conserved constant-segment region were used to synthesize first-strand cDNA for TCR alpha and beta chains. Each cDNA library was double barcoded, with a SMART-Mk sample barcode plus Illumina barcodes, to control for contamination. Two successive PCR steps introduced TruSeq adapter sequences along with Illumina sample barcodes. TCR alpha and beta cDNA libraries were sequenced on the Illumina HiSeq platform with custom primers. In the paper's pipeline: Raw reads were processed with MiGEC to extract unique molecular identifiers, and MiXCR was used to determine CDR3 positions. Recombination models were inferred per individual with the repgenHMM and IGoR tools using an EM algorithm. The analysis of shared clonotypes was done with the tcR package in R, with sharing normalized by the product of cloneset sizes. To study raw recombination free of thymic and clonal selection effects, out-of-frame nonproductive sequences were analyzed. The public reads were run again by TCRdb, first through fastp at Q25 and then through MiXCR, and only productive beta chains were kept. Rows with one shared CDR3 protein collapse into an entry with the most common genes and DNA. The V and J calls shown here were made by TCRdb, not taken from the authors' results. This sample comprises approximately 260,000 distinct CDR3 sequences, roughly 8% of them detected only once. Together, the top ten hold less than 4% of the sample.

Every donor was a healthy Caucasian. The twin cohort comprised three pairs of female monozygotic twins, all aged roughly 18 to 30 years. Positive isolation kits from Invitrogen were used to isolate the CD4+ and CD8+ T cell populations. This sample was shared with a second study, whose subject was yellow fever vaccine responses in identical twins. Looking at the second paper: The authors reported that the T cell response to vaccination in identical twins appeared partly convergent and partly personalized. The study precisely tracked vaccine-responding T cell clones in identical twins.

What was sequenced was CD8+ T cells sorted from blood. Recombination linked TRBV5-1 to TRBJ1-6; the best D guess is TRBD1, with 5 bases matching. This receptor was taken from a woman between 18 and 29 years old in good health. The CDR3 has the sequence CASSLWGVDTPLHF. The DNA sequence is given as TGCGCCAGCAGCTTGTGGGGGGTCGACACCCCCCTCCACTTT.